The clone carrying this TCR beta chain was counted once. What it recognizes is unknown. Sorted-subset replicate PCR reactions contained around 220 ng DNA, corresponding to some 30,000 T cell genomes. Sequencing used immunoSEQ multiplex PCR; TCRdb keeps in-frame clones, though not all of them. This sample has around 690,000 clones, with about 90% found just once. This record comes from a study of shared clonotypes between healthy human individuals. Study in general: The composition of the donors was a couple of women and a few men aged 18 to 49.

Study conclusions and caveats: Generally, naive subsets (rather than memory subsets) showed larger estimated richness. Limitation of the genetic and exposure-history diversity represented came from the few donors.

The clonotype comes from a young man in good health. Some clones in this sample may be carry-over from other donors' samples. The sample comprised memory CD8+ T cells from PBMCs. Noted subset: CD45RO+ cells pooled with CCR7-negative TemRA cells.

DNA for the CDR3: TGCGCCAGCGGGCAAAGGGGAGAGGAGACCCAGTACTTC. This sequence encodes CASGQRGEETQYF. V gene TRBV4-1 combines with J gene TRBJ2-5; D is tentatively TRBD1 or TRBD2 (5 bases each). Germline CDR1 and CDR2: MGHRA and YSYEKL. The CDR3 is 13 residues long. Trimming removed 8 bases from V and 5 bases from J, with 15 bases in between.